Here is one T cell receptor (beta chain) with its context. Antigen unknown. The data were obtained in a study of a mutant IDH1 vaccine in newly diagnosed glioma. General study points: Of the patients, less than 95% had vaccine-induced immune responses.

This table comes from immunoSEQ multiplex PCR, and its TCRdb copy is limited to in-frame clones, with some not included. The sample lists about 68,000 clones, more than 70% occurring once. As for time point: week 35, safety follow-up. Alongside topical imiquimod, each dose of vaccine comprised 300 ug of mutant IDH1 20-mer peptide. Tumors from donors were new WHO grade 3 or 4 IDH1-mutant astrocytomas with ATRX loss. This CDR3 has 15 residues. V lost 1 base, J lost 9 bases, and 8 bases stayed unmatched. The germline V gene has CDR1 MNHNS and CDR2 SASEGT. This receptor was taken from a man between 18 and 35 years old with glioma. Sequenced material: PBMCs, taken from a glioma patient whose treatment included an IDH1 peptide vaccine. J is TRBJ2-1 and V is TRBV6-1; 8 bases agree with TRBD2. Here the CDR3 DNA reads TGTGCCAGCAGTGAAGGACGATATAGCGGGGTTGAGCAGTTCTTC. This translates into CASSEGRYSGVEQFF.